The clone carrying this TCR beta chain was observed once. What it recognizes is unknown. Samples with a second dose at about 4 or about 12 weeks were pooled together. The data were obtained in a study of T cell responses to AZD1222 COVID-19 vaccine. TCRdb keeps only in-frame clones here, not all; method: immunoSEQ multiplex PCR. The top ten clones hold more than 25% of a sample with about 83,000 clones, about 91% of them seen once. Regarding the study as a whole: Nearly half of spike-specific TCRs reportedly go after variant regions that carry no mutations. Regions 160-218 and 743-854 held dominance among vaccine-associated CD4 TCRs, which spanned spike. In a largely white British group with more females than males, clonal diversity was possibly underestimated.

Germline V gene sequence: CDR1 DFQATT, CDR2 SNEGSKA (reference sequence). The CDR3 consists of 10 residues. V lost 5 bases and J lost 10, with 11 bases in between. The material was peripheral blood, obtained 28 days after the second AZD1222 dose. The TCR was taken from an adult who received the AZD1222 COVID-19 vaccine. The chain combines TRBV20-1 with TRBJ1-1, with D unclear. CDR3 in amino acids: CSAGRYGAFF. The CDR3 DNA is TGCAGTGCTGGCAGGTATGGAGCTTTCTTT.